Sequencing of this T cell receptor beta chain was carried out in a study of cytomegalovirus exposure and HLA in healthy donors. CDR3 length equals 14 residues. The germline CDR1 and CDR2 sequences are SGHTA and FQGNSA. Primers included in the PCR were 60 Vbeta and 13 Jbeta primers. Data came from immunoSEQ multiplex PCR; TCRdb stores just in-frame clones and leaves some out. This table has about 100,000 clones, approximately 80% appearing once. The specimen was PBMCs. The chain joins TRBV7-2 to TRBJ2-5; a possible D gene is TRBD2 (5 bases). The J call could be wrong; TRBJ2-7 is a better fit for the DNA end. The clonotype originates from a male donor in good health and CMV-seropositive. CDR3 sequence: CASSLGLATYEQYF. The CDR3 region has the DNA TGTGCCAGCAGCTTAGGGCTAGCAACCTACGAGCAGTACTTC.